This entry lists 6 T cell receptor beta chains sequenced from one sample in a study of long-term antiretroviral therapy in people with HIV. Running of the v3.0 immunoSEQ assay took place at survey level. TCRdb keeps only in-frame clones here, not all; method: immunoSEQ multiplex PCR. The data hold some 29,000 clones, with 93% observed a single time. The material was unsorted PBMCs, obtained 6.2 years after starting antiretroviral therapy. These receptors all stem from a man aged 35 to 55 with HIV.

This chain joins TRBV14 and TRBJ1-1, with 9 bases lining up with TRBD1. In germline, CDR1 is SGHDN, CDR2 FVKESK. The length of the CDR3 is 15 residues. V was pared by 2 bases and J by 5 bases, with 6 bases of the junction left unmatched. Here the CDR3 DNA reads TGTGCCAGCAGCCAACCGGGACAGGGAAGGACTGAAGCTTTCTTT. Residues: CASSQPGQGRTEAFF.

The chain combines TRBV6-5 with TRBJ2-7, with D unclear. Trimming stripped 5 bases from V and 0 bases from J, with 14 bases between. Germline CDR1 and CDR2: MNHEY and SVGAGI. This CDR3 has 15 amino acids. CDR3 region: CASSPTWALSYEQYF. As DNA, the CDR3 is TGTGCCAGCAGTCCCACCTGGGCCCTCTCCTACGAGCAGTACTTC.

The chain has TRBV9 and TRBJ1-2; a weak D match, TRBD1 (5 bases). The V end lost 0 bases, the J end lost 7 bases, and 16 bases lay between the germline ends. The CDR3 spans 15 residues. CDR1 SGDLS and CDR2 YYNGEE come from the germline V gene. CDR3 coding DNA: TGTGCCAGCAGCGTAGATCGACCAGACAGTGGTGGCTACACCTTC. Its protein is CASSVDRPDSGGYTF.

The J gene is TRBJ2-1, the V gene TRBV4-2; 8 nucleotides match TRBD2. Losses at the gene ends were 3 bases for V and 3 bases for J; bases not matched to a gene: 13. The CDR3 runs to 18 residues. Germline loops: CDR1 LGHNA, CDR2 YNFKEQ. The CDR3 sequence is CASSHYLGETSDYNEQFF. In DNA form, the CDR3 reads TGTGCCAGCAGCCATTACTTGGGCGAGACTAGCGACTACAATGAGCAGTTCTTC.

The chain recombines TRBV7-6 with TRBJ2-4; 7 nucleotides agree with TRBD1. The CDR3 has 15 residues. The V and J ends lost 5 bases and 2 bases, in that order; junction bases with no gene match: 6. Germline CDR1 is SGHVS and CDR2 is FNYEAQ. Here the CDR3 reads CASSARQGTKNIQYF. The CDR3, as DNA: TGTGCCAGCAGCGCTCGACAGGGTACCAAAAACATTCAGTACTTC.

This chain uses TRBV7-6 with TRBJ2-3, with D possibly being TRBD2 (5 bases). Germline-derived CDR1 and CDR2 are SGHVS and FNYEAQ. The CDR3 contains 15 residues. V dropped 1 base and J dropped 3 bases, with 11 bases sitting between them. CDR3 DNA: TGTGCCAGCAGCTTAGTTGACGGGGAAACAGATACGCAGTATTTT. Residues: CASSLVDGETDTQYF. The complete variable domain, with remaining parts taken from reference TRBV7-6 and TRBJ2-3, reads GAGVSQSPRYKVTKRGQDVALRCDPISGHVSLYWYRQALGQGPEFLTYFNYEAQQDKSGLPNDRFSAERPEGSISTLTIQRTEQRDSAMYRCASSLVDGETDTQYFGPGTRLTVL.